This T cell receptor beta chain is from a study of cytomegalovirus exposure and HLA in healthy donors. Study-wide results and limits: Later analysis identified several of the most significant clusters that appeared linked to common viral pathogens. Accounts indicate the classifier identified cytomegalovirus status with strong specificity and sensitivity. Later analysis showed TCR association rates varying by HLA locus, highest for DRB1 and lowest for HLA-C.

PCR used 60 Vbeta primers and 13 Jbeta primers. Generated by immunoSEQ multiplex PCR, the TCRdb table keeps only in-frame clones and is missing some. There are around 130,000 clones in the sample; 84% occur only once, and about 2.7% lies in the top ten. Note on this clone: The antigen remains unidentified.

Sample: PBMCs. This receptor was identified in a woman younger than 35 in good health and CMV-seropositive.

The CDR3 here is CASSARSGEKLFF. CDR3 coding DNA: TGTGCCAGCAGTGCCCGGAGTGGGGAAAAACTGTTTTTT. This chain joins TRBV2 and TRBJ1-4; D gene unclear. The CDR3 extends over 13 amino acids. Trimming left V 4 bases short and J 8 bases short, with 11 bases between. Germline V gene data show CDR1 as SNHLY and CDR2 as FYNNEI.